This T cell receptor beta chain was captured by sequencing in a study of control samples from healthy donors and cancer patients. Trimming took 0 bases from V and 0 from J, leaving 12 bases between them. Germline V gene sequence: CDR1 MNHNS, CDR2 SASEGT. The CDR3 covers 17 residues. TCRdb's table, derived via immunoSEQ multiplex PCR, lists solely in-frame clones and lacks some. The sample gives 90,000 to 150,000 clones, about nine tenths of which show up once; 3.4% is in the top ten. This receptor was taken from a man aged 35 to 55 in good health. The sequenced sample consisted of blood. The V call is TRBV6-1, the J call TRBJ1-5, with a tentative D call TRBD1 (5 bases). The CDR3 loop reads CASSEAWDGYSNQPQHF. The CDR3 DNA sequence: TGTGCCAGCAGTGAAGCCTGGGACGGATATAGCAATCAGCCCCAGCATTTT.